The subject of this entry is one T cell receptor beta chain. Antigen specificity is unknown. The junction departs from the called germline gene at one end, perhaps through a read error. Each TCR beta cDNA library carried unique molecular identifiers. Each CDR3 protein gets one entry after TCRdb re-called the PCR reads with MiXCR. The data contain 150,000 to 200,000 distinct CDR3 sequences, roughly 35% of them singletons. The CDR3 covers 16 residues. In germline, CDR1 is SGDLS, CDR2 YYNGEE. This specimen belongs to a study of post-analysis software for immune sequencing data. Study-wide results and caveats: Compared against controls, patients with multiple sclerosis displayed significantly lower normalized Chao1 diversity.

The starting material was blood, obtained after autologous hematopoietic stem cell transplantation. V gene TRBV9 combines with J gene TRBJ1-6; a possible D gene is TRBD1 (5 bases). This clonotype originated in a girl aged 5-17 years with multiple sclerosis. CDR3 region: CASSVDPGPNNSPPHF. The CDR3, as DNA: TGTGCCAGCAGCGTAGACCCGGGACCGAACAATTCACCCCCCCACTTT.